This T cell receptor (beta chain) was retrieved from a study of blood T cell repertoires in COVID-19. Overall study context: Whether acute or convalescent, the COVID-19 samples came from the United States, Italy and Spain. Sources were T cells, B-cell-depleted T cells, or PBMCs; the material itself was cDNA or gDNA.

In germline, CDR1 is LNHDA, CDR2 SQIVND (reference sequence). The germline V and J ends were trimmed by 3 bases and 4 bases, with 8 bases remaining between them. CDR3 length: 13 amino acids. Original data processing: Scientists estimated how many nucleated cells there were by amplifying reference gene primers. TCRdb's copy holds only in-frame clones and misses some; the assay was immunoSEQ multiplex PCR. From that table come the V and J calls and clone size; the DNA was used to work out D and trimming. Here the sample spans under 120,000 clones, 75% to 90% being singletons. The clonotype comes from a woman aged 80 or older with acute or convalescent COVID-19. The sample was peripheral blood. V gene TRBV19 combines with J gene TRBJ2-3; D may be TRBD1 (6 bases). The CDR3 region is CASSITGSDTQYF. CDR3 coding DNA: TGTGCCAGTAGTATCACAGGGTCAGATACGCAGTATTTT.